This is a list of T cell receptor beta chains from one sample in a study of T cells in localized non-small cell lung cancer. The data were produced by immunoSEQ multiplex PCR, yet TCRdb's version contains in-frame clones alone and is incomplete. The sample lists over 20,000 clones, 81% occurring once. This specimen consisted of peripheral blood, obtained before any cancer treatment. Receptor source: a man between 40 and 70 years old with stage III squamous cell lung carcinoma. Each CDR3 is given with its conserved first and last residue. The D gene is left open where the match is weak. Where a row states a size, it is once, few, many or the class of an expanded clone; other rows omit it.

d_call: NA; clone_size: NA; cdr3_length: 12; j_call: TRBJ2-2; v_call: TRBV10-3; cdr3_nt: TGTGCCATCAGTGAAGGGCGCGGGGAGCTGTTTTTT; cdr3_aa: CAISEGRGELFF
d_call: TRBD2; clone_size: NA; cdr3_length: 17; j_call: TRBJ2-3; v_call: TRBV11-2; cdr3_nt: TGTGCCAGCAGCTTAGATATCCTAGCGGGGTCCACAGATACGCAGTATTTT; cdr3_aa: CASSLDILAGSTDTQYF
d_call: TRBD1; clone_size: NA; cdr3_length: 12; j_call: TRBJ2-5; v_call: TRBV30; cdr3_nt: TGTGCCTTGACAGGGTATGGGGCGACCCAGTACTTC; cdr3_aa: CALTGYGATQYF
d_call: TRBD1; clone_size: NA; cdr3_length: 12; j_call: TRBJ2-5; v_call: TRBV19; cdr3_nt: TGTGCCAGTAGGGACAGGAGGGAGACCCAGTACTTC; cdr3_aa: CASRDRRETQYF
d_call: NA; clone_size: NA; cdr3_length: 13; j_call: TRBJ2-1; v_call: TRBV5-6; cdr3_nt: TGTGCCAGCAGCTTGGTACGTTACAATGAGCAGTTCTTC; cdr3_aa: CASSLVRYNEQFF
d_call: NA; clone_size: few; cdr3_length: 13; j_call: TRBJ2-1; v_call: TRBV18; cdr3_nt: TGTGCCAGCTCACCACAAGAAGGGATTGAGCAGTTCTTC; cdr3_aa: CASSPQEGIEQFF
d_call: NA; clone_size: NA; cdr3_length: 13; j_call: TRBJ2-7; v_call: TRBV7-8; cdr3_nt: TGTGCCAGCAGCCTTAAGCGGGCTGGCGAGCAGTACTTC; cdr3_aa: CASSLKRAGEQYF
d_call: TRBD1; clone_size: NA; cdr3_length: 15; j_call: TRBJ2-1; v_call: TRBV6-5; cdr3_nt: TGTGCCAGCAGTTACGGGGACAGGGTAGGAGGTGAGCAGTTCTTC; cdr3_aa: CASSYGDRVGGEQFF
d_call: TRBD1; clone_size: NA; cdr3_length: 15; j_call: TRBJ2-5; v_call: TRBV28; cdr3_nt: TGTGCCAGCACCGAAACGTCAGGGGGTAGAGAGACCCAGTACTTC; cdr3_aa: CASTETSGGRETQYF
d_call: NA; clone_size: NA; cdr3_length: 13; j_call: TRBJ1-1; v_call: TRBV27; cdr3_nt: TGTGCCAGCAGCAGAATTATGAACACTGAAGCTTTCTTT; cdr3_aa: CASSRIMNTEAFF
d_call: NA; clone_size: NA; cdr3_length: 14; j_call: TRBJ2-3; v_call: TRBV10-3; cdr3_nt: TGTGCCATCGGGACCAAGGGAGGCGGAGATACGCAGTATTTT; cdr3_aa: CAIGTKGGGDTQYF
d_call: NA; clone_size: NA; cdr3_length: 19; j_call: TRBJ2-1; v_call: TRBV12-2; cdr3_nt: TGTGCAAGTCGCTTAGCGAGGGCAGGGAAAGCGGGGGTTTACAATGAGCAGTTCTTC; cdr3_aa: CASRLARAGKAGVYNEQFF
d_call: TRBD1; clone_size: once; cdr3_length: 14; j_call: TRBJ2-7; v_call: TRBV7-8; cdr3_nt: TGTGCCAGCAGCTTCCGGACAGGGGATTACGAGCAGTACTTC; cdr3_aa: CASSFRTGDYEQYF
d_call: NA; clone_size: NA; cdr3_length: 15; j_call: TRBJ2-1; v_call: TRBV18; cdr3_nt: TGTGCCAGCTCACCGGAGGTAGCTAACTACAATGAGCAGTTCTTC; cdr3_aa: CASSPEVANYNEQFF
d_call: TRBD2; clone_size: once; cdr3_length: 17; j_call: TRBJ2-2; v_call: TRBV15; cdr3_nt: TGTGCCACCAGCGCACCGGGACTAGCGGTGGTAACCGGGGAGCTGTTTTTT; cdr3_aa: CATSAPGLAVVTGELFF
d_call: NA; clone_size: NA; cdr3_length: 11; j_call: TRBJ2-1; v_call: TRBV6-4; cdr3_nt: TGTGCCAGCGGAACCTATAGTGAGCAGTTCTTC; cdr3_aa: CASGTYSEQFF
d_call: NA; clone_size: NA; cdr3_length: 14; j_call: TRBJ1-1; v_call: TRBV2; cdr3_nt: TGTGCCAGCAGCCGGGACGGACGGAACACTGAAGCTTTCTTT; cdr3_aa: CASSRDGRNTEAFF
d_call: NA; clone_size: NA; cdr3_length: 14; j_call: TRBJ2-2; v_call: TRBV30; cdr3_nt: TGTGCCTGGAGTGTACTACCCGAGACCGGGGAGCTGTTTTTT; cdr3_aa: CAWSVLPETGELFF
d_call: NA; clone_size: NA; cdr3_length: 14; j_call: TRBJ2-7; v_call: TRBV6-1; cdr3_nt: TGTGCCAGCAGTATTAATACACCCTCCTACGAGCAGTACTTC; cdr3_aa: CASSINTPSYEQYF
d_call: NA; clone_size: few; cdr3_length: 18; j_call: TRBJ2-6; v_call: TRBV18; cdr3_nt: TGTGCCAGCTCACCATCCTGGGACTTTACCTCTGGGGCCAACGTCCTGACTTTC; cdr3_aa: CASSPSWDFTSGANVLTF
d_call: TRBD1; clone_size: few; cdr3_length: 14; j_call: TRBJ1-1; v_call: TRBV5-1; cdr3_nt: TGCGCCAGCGCTAAGGACAGGGTGAACACTGAAGCTTTCTTT; cdr3_aa: CASAKDRVNTEAFF
d_call: NA; clone_size: NA; cdr3_length: 15; j_call: TRBJ1-4; v_call: TRBV27; cdr3_nt: TGTGCCAGCAGTTTTAGGGGGTATGCCTACGAAAAACTGTTTTTT; cdr3_aa: CASSFRGYAYEKLFF
d_call: TRBD1; clone_size: NA; cdr3_length: 14; j_call: TRBJ1-6; v_call: TRBV2; cdr3_nt: TGTGCCAGCAGAGACCGGGACAGGTCTTCACCCCTCCACTTT; cdr3_aa: CASRDRDRSSPLHF
d_call: NA; clone_size: few; cdr3_length: 16; j_call: TRBJ2-5; v_call: TRBV4-2; cdr3_nt: TGTGCCAGCAGCCCAGTTCCTACTTCAGCACAAGAGACCCAGTACTTC; cdr3_aa: CASSPVPTSAQETQYF
d_call: TRBD2; clone_size: NA; cdr3_length: 15; j_call: TRBJ2-1; v_call: TRBV9; cdr3_nt: TGTGCCAGCAGCGTTGAAGCGGGGGGGCATAATGAGCAGTTCTTC; cdr3_aa: CASSVEAGGHNEQFF
d_call: NA; clone_size: NA; cdr3_length: 14; j_call: TRBJ2-3; v_call: TRBV5-6; cdr3_nt: TGTGCCAGCAGCTCCCCCGTGCGTCAGGATACGCAGTATTTT; cdr3_aa: CASSSPVRQDTQYF
d_call: TRBD1; clone_size: NA; cdr3_length: 16; j_call: TRBJ1-1; v_call: TRBV7-8; cdr3_nt: TGTGCCAGCAGCTACCCCCCGGGACAGGGGGCTCCTGAAGCTTTCTTT; cdr3_aa: CASSYPPGQGAPEAFF
d_call: NA; clone_size: once; cdr3_length: 13; j_call: TRBJ2-5; v_call: TRBV5-4; cdr3_nt: TGTGCCAGCAGCTTGGGAGGCGGAGAGACCCAGTACTTC; cdr3_aa: CASSLGGGETQYF
d_call: NA; clone_size: few; cdr3_length: 14; j_call: TRBJ1-1; v_call: TRBV5-1; cdr3_nt: TGCGCCAGCAGCTTGGGACAGGAGAACACTGAAGCTTTCTTT; cdr3_aa: CASSLGQENTEAFF
d_call: NA; clone_size: NA; cdr3_length: 15; j_call: TRBJ1-2; v_call: TRBV5-6; cdr3_nt: TGTGCCAGCAGCTTGGGCCTGGGAGTGGACTATGGCTACACCTTC; cdr3_aa: CASSLGLGVDYGYTF
d_call: NA; clone_size: NA; cdr3_length: 13; j_call: TRBJ2-1; v_call: TRBV7-3; cdr3_nt: TGTGCCAGCAGCGTCTATAGGGGGAATGAGCAGTTCTTC; cdr3_aa: CASSVYRGNEQFF
d_call: NA; clone_size: NA; cdr3_length: 11; j_call: TRBJ2-7; v_call: TRBV28; cdr3_nt: TGTGCCAGCAGTTCGCTAGGGGAGGAGGCCTTC; cdr3_aa: CASSSLGEEAF
d_call: NA; clone_size: NA; cdr3_length: 16; j_call: TRBJ2-2; v_call: TRBV5-1; cdr3_nt: TGCGCCAGCAGCTTGAATGGGGGCGCGAACACCGGGGAGCTGTTTTTT; cdr3_aa: CASSLNGGANTGELFF
d_call: TRBD1; clone_size: NA; cdr3_length: 14; j_call: TRBJ1-2; v_call: TRBV5-1; cdr3_nt: TGCGCCAGCAGCTTTCGGACAGGGGACTATGGCTACACCTTC; cdr3_aa: CASSFRTGDYGYTF
d_call: TRBD1; clone_size: once; cdr3_length: 16; j_call: TRBJ1-4; v_call: TRBV7-9; cdr3_nt: TGTGCCAGCAGCTTGCGGACAGGGCCAACTAATGAAAAACTGTTTTTT; cdr3_aa: CASSLRTGPTNEKLFF
d_call: NA; clone_size: NA; cdr3_length: 17; j_call: TRBJ2-3; v_call: TRBV4-1; cdr3_nt: TGCGCCAGCACCACAATTGGCAGAGGAGTTCTAACAGATACGCAGTATTTT; cdr3_aa: CASTTIGRGVLTDTQYF